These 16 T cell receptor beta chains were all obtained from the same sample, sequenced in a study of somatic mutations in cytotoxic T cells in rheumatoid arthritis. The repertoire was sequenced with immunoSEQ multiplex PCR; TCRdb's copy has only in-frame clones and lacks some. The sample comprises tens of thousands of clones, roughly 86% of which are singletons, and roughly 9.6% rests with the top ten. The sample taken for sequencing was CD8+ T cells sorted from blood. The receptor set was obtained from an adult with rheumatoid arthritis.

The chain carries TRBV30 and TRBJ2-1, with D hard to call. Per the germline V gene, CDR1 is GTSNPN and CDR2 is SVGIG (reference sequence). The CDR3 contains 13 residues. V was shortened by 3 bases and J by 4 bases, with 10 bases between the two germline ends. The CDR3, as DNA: TGTGCCTGGAGAAACGAGAGGTACAATGAGCAGTTCTTC. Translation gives CAWRNERYNEQFF.

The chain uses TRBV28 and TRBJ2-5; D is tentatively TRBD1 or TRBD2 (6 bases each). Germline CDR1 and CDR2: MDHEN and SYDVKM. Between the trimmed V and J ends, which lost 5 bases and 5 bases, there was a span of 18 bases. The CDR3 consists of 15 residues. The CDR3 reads CASSPWGAGRETQYF. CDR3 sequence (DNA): TGTGCCAGCAGTCCGTGGGGGGCCGGGCGGGAGACCCAGTACTTC.

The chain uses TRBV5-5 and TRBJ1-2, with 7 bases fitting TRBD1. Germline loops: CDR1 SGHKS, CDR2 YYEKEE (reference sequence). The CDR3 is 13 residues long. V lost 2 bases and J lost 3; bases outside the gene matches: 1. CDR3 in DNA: TGTGCCAGCAGCTTTACAGGGGACTATGGCTACACCTTC. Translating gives CASSFTGDYGYTF.

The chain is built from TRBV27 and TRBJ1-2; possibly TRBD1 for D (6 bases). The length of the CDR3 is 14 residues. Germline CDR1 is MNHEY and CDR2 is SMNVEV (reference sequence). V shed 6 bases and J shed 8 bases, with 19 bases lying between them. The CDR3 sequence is CASRETGTLSGYTF. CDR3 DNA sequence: TGTGCCAGCAGGGAGACAGGTACTCTATCGGGCTACACCTTC.

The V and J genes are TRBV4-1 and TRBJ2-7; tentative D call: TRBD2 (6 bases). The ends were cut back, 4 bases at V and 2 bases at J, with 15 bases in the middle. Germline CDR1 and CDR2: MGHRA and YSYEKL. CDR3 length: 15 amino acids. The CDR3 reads CASSRVEGGTYEQYF. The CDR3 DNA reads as TGCGCCAGCAGCCGGGTGGAAGGCGGGACCTACGAGCAGTACTTC.

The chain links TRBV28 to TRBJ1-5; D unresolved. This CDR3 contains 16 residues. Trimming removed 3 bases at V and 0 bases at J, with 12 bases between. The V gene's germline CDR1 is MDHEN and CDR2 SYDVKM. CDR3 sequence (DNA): TGTGCCAGCAGTTTCCGTTACAGTTTTAGCAATCAGCCCCAGCATTTT. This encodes CASSFRYSFSNQPQHF. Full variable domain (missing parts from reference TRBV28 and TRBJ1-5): DVKVTQSSRYLVKRTGEKVFLECVQDMDHENMFWYRQDPGLGLRLIYFSYDVKMKEKGDIPEGYSVSREKKERFSLILESASTNQTSMYLCASSFRYSFSNQPQHFGDGTRLSIL.

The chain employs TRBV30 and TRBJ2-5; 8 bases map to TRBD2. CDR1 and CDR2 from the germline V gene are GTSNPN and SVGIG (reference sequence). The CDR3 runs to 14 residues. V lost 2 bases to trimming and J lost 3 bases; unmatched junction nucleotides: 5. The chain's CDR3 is CAWSKTSVKETQYF. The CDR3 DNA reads TGTGCCTGGAGTAAGACTAGCGTTAAAGAGACCCAGTACTTC.

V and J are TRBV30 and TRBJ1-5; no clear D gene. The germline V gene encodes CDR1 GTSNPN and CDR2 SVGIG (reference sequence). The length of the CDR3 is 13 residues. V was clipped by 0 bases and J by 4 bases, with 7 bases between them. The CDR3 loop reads CAWSVGGNQPQHF. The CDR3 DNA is TGTGCCTGGAGTGTGGGAGGGAATCAGCCCCAGCATTTT.

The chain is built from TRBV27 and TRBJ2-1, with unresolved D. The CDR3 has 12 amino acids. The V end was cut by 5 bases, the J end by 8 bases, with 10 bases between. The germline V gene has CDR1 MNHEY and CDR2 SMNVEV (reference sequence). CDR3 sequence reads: CASSRLGYEQFF. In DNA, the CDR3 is TGTGCCAGCAGTCGCCTGGGTTATGAGCAGTTCTTC.

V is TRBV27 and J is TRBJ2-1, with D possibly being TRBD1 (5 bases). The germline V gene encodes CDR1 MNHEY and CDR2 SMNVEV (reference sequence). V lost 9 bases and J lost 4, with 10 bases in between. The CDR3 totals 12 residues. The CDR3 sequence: CASWGLYNEQFF. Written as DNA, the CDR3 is TGTGCCAGTTGGGGCCTTTACAATGAGCAGTTCTTC.

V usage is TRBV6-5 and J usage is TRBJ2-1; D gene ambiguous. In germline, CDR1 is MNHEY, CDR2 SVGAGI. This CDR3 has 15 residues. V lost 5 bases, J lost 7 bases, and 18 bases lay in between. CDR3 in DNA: TGTGCCAGCAGTCGCACGCTTAGTCTAAGGAATGAGCAGTTCTTC. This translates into CASSRTLSLRNEQFF.

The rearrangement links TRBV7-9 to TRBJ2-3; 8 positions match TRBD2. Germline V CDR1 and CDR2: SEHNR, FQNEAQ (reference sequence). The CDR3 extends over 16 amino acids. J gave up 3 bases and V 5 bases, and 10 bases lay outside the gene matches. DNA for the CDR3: TGTGCCAGCAGCGGCCCGGGGGGGGTCATGACAGATACGCAGTATTTT. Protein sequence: CASSGPGGVMTDTQYF.

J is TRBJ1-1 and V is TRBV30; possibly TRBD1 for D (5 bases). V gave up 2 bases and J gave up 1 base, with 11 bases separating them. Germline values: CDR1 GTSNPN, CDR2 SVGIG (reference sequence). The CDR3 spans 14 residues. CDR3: CAWSTGTGNTEAFF. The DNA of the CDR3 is TGTGCCTGGAGTACGGGGACGGGGAACACTGAAGCTTTCTTT.

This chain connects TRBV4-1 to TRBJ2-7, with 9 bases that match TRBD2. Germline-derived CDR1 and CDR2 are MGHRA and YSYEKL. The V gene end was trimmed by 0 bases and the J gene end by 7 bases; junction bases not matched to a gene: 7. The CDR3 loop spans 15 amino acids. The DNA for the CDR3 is TGCGCCAGCAGCCAAGAGGGGACTAGCCGATCGGAGCAGTACTTC. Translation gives CASSQEGTSRSEQYF.

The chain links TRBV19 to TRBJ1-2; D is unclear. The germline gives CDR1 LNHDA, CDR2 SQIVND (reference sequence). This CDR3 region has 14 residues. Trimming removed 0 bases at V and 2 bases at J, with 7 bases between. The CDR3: CASSIESANYGYTF. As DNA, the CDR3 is TGTGCCAGTAGTATAGAGTCCGCGAACTATGGCTACACCTTC.

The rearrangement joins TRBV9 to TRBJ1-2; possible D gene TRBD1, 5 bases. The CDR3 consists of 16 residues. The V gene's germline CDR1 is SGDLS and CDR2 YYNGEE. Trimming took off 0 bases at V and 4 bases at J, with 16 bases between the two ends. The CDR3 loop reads CASSVDRDRLSYGYTF. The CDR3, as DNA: TGTGCCAGCAGCGTAGACCGGGACCGACTGTCCTATGGCTACACCTTC.